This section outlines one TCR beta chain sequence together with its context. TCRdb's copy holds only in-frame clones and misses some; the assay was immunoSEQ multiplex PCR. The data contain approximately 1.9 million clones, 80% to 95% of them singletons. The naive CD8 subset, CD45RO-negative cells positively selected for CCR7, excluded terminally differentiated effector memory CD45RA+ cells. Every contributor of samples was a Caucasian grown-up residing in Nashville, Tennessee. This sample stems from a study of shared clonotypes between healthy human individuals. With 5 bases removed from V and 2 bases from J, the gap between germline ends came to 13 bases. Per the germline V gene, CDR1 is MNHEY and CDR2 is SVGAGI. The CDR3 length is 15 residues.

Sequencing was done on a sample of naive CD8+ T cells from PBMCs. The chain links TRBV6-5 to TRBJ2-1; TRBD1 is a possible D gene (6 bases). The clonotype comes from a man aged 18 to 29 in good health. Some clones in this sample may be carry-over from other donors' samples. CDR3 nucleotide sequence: TGTGCCAGCAGTAGAACAGGGAAAACCTACAATGAGCAGTTCTTC. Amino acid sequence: CASSRTGKTYNEQFF.